The T cell receptor (beta chain) described here comes from a study of human T cells and chemical hapten exposure. As for the study in general: Per-sample TCR yield variability stemmed mainly from small pooled library volume differences. The study's findings and limits: DPC sensitization did not alter TCRs above 1 in 1000 frequency.

Time point given: patch test 1, 2 weeks after DPC sensitization. As to treatment: therapeutic diphenylcyclopropenone sensitization with weekly scalp DPC. With respect to this clonotype: The antigen is unknown.

Between the trimmed V and J ends, which lost 3 bases and 7 bases, there was a span of 16 bases. From germline, CDR1 is KGHSH and CDR2 LQKENI. This CDR3 has 16 residues. In the study's own analysis: Per-sample TCR counts ranged from roughly 23,224 to 750,000, median roughly 96,000. TCRdb independently ran MiXCR on the RACE reads; one entry per CDR3 protein. TCRdb, rather than the study authors, made the V and J calls. The sample carries around 110,000 distinct CDR3 sequences, 9.5% to 13% recorded once. The source material was whole blood, sampled in connection with sensitization to the hapten diphenylcyclopropenone (DPC). The clonotype originates from a woman aged 50 to 60 with alopecia areata. Some clones in this sample may be carry-over from other donors' samples. The J gene is TRBJ1-6, the V gene TRBV18; D perhaps matches TRBD1 (6 bases). The CDR3 DNA is TGTGCCAGCTCACCGGCGAGGGGGGTGGCCAATTCACCCCTCCACTTT. It is translated as CASSPARGVANSPLHF. Variable domain in full (rest from reference TRBV18 and TRBJ1-6): NAGVMQNPRHLVRRRGQEARLRCSPMKGHSHVYWYRQLPEEGLKFMVYLQKENIIDESGMPKERFSAEFPKEGPSILRIQQVVRGDSAAYFCASSPARGVANSPLHFGNGTRLTVT.